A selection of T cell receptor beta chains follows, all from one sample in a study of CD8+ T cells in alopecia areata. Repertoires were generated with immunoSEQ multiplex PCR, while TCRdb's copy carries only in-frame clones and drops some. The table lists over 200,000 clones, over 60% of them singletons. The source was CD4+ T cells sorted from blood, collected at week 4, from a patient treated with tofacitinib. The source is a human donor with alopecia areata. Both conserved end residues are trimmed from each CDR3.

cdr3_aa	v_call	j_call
ASSIGQRNYGYT	TRBV5-4	TRBJ1-2
SVAGETQY	TRBV29-1	TRBJ2-5
AWSGGGQPQH	TRBV30	TRBJ1-5
ASERGGALSYEQY	TRBV2	TRBJ2-7
SVDTGPSGEQY	TRBV29-1	TRBJ2-7
ASSTEGGTAYGYT	TRBV5-1	TRBJ1-2
ASSASRERTSYEQY	TRBV5-4	TRBJ2-7
ASSPGLAGGHGTQY	TRBV7-2	TRBJ2-3
ASSLLAGPPEQY	TRBV7-2	TRBJ2-7
SVEERRGALSNTGELF	TRBV29-1	TRBJ2-2
AWRTRGGNYEQY	TRBV30	TRBJ2-7
ASSRGGDTGELF	TRBV25-1	TRBJ2-2
ASSLDRSSPQH	TRBV7-3	TRBJ1-5
ASSGRDNTDTQY	TRBV9	TRBJ2-3
ASSPRGGWAVDTEAF	TRBV27	TRBJ1-1
ASSLEGNNEQF	TRBV5-1	TRBJ2-1
SVDLPETQY	TRBV29-1	TRBJ2-5
ASSPADRGYEQY	TRBV5-4	TRBJ2-7
ASSLGAVGYGYT	TRBV5-1	TRBJ1-2
ASSLVTGGYGYT	TRBV7-8	TRBJ1-2
ASSAEGAGGNTIY	TRBV27	TRBJ1-3
AWSVQEGYEQY	TRBV30	TRBJ2-7
ASSIPGYEQY	TRBV11-2	TRBJ2-7
ASSQDQGRAF	TRBV4-3	TRBJ1-1
ASSAGTAGSIQY	TRBV7-2	TRBJ2-4
ASSTGQGVETQY	TRBV5-1	TRBJ2-5
ASSSDRDINYGYT	TRBV19	TRBJ1-2
ASSRAYEQY	TRBV14	TRBJ2-7
ASSLVGQGEQY	TRBV7-2	TRBJ2-7
AWRGPGNYGYT	TRBV30	TRBJ1-2
ASSPGQGTDTQY	TRBV4-3	TRBJ2-3
ASSESPGGPYEQY	TRBV25-1	TRBJ2-7
ASSEGLQETQY	TRBV11-2	TRBJ2-5
ASSLTGLRTQPQH	TRBV4-1	TRBJ1-5
SVGGQGANEQY	TRBV29-1	TRBJ2-7
ASSLPADSYNEQF	TRBV11-3	TRBJ2-1